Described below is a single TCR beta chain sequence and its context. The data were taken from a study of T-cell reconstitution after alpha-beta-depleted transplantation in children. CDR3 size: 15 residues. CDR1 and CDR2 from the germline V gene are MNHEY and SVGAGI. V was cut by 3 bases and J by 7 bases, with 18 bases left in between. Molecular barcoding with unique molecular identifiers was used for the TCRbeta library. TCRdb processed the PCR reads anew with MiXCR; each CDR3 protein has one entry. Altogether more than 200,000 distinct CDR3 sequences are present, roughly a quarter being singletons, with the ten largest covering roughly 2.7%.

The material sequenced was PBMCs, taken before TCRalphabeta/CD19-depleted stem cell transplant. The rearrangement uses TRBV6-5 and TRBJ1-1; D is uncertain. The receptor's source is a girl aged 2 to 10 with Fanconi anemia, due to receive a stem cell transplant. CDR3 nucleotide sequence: TGTGCCAGCAGTTATGTACCCTCACAAAATAGTGAAGCTTTCTTT. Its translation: CASSYVPSQNSEAFF.